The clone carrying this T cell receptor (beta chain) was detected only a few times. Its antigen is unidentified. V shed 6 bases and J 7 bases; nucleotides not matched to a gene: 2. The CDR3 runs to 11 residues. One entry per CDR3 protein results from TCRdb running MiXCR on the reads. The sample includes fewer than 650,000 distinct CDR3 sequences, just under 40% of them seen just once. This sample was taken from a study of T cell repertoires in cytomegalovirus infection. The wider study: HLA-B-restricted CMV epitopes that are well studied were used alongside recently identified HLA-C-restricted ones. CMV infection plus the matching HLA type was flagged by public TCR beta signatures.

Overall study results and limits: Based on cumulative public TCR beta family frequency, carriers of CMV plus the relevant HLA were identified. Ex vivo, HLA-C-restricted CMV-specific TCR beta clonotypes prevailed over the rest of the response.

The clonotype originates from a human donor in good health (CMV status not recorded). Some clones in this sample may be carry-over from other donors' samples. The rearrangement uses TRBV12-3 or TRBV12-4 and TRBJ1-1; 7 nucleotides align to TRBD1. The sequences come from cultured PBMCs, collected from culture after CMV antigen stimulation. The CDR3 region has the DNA TGTGCCAGCAGCAACAGGGGTGAAGCTTTCTTT. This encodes CASSNRGEAFF.